What follows describes a single T cell receptor beta chain. Its specificity is unknown. This sample is drawn from a study of memory CD4+ T cells and cytomegalovirus serostatus. The study, taken as a whole, reports: A US-trained random forest predicted CMV serostatus with median AUC around 0.93.

Single viable CD3+CD4+CD8-CD45RO+ cells were sorted as the memory CD4+ T cells. CD4+ T cells were isolated by positive magnetic selection. The assay was immunoSEQ multiplex PCR, and TCRdb's table has in-frame clones only and misses some. In the table there are about 48,000 clones, over 75% of which are singletons. The TCR comes from an adult in good health and CMV-seronegative. The source material was memory CD4+ T cells from blood.

CDR3 DNA: TGTGCCAGCAGCCAAACTGAGCGGGAGGTAGATACGCAGTATTTT. Its translation is CASSQTEREVDTQYF. This chain joins TRBV4-2 and TRBJ2-3; TRBD2 agrees at 9 bases. CDR1 and CDR2 from the germline V gene are LGHNA and YNFKEQ. The CDR3 is 15 residues long. V gave up 2 bases and J gave up 5 bases; unmatched junction bases: 5.